This TCR beta chain was documented in a study of T cell responses to AZD1222 COVID-19 vaccine. Study-wide findings and caveats: As reported, nearly half of all spike-specific TCRs target variant regions that are unmutated.

In germline, CDR1 is GTSNPN, CDR2 SVGIG (reference sequence). This CDR3 comprises 11 residues. V lost 4 bases and J 5 bases, leaving 5 bases between the germline ends. As concerns this clone: Its antigen is unknown.

Only in-frame clones appear in the TCRdb table, and some are missing; sequencing was by immunoSEQ multiplex PCR. The sample comprises 80,000 or so clones, around 80% of which are singletons, and roughly 28% rests with the top ten. The chain has TRBV30 and TRBJ2-2; D gene uncertain. The sequences come from peripheral blood, collected 28 days after the second dose of the MenACWY control vaccine. This receptor was identified in an adult who received the MenACWY meningococcal vaccine as a control. The CDR3 sequence is CAWTDTGELFF. DNA of the CDR3: TGTGCCTGGACCGATACCGGGGAGCTGTTTTTT.